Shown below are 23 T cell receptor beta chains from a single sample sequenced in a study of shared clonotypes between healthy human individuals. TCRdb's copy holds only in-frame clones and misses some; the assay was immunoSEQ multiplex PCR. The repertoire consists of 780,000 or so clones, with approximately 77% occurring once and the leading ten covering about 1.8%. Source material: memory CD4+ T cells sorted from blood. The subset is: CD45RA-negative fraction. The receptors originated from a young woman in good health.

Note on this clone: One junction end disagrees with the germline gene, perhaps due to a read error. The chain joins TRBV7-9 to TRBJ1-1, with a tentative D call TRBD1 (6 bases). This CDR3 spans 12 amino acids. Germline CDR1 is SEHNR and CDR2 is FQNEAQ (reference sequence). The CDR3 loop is CASSLEGGSAFF. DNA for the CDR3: TGTGCCAGCAGTTTAGAAGGGGGGAGCGCTTTCTTT.

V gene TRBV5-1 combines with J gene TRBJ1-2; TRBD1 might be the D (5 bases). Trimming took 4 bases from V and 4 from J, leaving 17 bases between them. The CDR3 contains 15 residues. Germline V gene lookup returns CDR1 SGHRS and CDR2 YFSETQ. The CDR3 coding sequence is TGCGCCAGCAGCCCGAGCCTGACAGCGACCTATGGCTACACCTTC. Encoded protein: CASSPSLTATYGYTF. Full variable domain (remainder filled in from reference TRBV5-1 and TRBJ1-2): KAGVTQTPRYLIKTRGQQVTLSCSPISGHRSVSWYQQTPGQGLQFLFEYFSETQRNKGNFPGRFSGRQFSNSRSEMNVSTLELGDSALYLCASSPSLTATYGYTFGSGTRLTVV.

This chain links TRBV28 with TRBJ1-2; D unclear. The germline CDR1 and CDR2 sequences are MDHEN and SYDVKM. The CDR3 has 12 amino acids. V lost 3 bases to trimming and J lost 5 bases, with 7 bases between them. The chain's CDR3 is CASSLDRYGYTF. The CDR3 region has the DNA TGTGCCAGCAGTTTGGACCGATATGGCTACACCTTC.

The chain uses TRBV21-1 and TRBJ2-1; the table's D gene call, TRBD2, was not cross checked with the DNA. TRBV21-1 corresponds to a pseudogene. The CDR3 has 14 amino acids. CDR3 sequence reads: CASSNPTSGSYSFF. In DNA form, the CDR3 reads TGTGCCAGCAGCAACCCCACTAGCGGGAGTTATTCGTTCTTC.

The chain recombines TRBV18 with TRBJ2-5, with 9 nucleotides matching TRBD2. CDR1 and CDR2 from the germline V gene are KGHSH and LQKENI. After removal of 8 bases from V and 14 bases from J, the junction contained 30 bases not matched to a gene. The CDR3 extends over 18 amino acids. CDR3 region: CASRETTPGGSSGRGLYF. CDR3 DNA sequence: TGTGCCAGCCGCGAAACTACCCCAGGGGGAAGTAGCGGGAGAGGACTATACTTC.

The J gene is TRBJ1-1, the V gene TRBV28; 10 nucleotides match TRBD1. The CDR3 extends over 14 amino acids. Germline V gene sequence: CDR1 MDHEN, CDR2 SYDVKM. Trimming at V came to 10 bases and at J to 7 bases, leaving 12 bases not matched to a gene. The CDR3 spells CATSRDRGRNEAFF. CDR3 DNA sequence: TGTGCCACCAGCCGGGACAGGGGAAGAAATGAAGCTTTCTTT.

The CDR3: CASSLGVNTEAFF. CDR3 coding DNA: TGTGCCAGCAGTTTAGGAGTGAACACTGAAGCTTTCTTT. The V call is TRBV28, the J call TRBJ1-1; D is unclear. The CDR3 has 13 amino acids. The germline CDR1 and CDR2 sequences are MDHEN and SYDVKM. Trimming pared 2 bases from V and 0 bases from J, leaving 4 bases between.

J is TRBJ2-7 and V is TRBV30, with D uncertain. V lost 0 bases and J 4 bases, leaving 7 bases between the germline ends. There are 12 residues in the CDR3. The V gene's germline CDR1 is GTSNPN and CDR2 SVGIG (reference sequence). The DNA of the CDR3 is TGTGCCTGGAGTGTTGCGCCATACGAGCAGTACTTC. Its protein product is CAWSVAPYEQYF.

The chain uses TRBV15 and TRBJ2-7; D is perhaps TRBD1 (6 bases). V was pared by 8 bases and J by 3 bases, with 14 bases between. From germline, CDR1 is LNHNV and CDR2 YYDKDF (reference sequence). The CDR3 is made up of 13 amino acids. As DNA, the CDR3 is TGTGCCACCGGAAGGGGGACCTACTACGAGCAGTACTTC. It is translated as CATGRGTYYEQYF.

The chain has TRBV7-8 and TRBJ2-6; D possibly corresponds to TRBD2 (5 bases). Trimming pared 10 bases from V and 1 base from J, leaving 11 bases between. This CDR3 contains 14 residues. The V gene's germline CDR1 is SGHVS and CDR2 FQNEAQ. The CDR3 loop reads CATGSGSGANVLTF. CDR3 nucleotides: TGTGCCACCGGGTCGGGATCTGGGGCCAACGTCCTGACTTTC.

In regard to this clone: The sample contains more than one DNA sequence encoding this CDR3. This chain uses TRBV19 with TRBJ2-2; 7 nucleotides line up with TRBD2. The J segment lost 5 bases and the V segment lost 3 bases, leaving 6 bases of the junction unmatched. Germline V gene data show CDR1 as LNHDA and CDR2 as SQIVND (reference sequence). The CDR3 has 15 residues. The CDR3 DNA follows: TGTGCCAGTAGTATCGTGGCGGGAGTTACCGGGGAGCTGTTTTTT. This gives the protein CASSIVAGVTGELFF.

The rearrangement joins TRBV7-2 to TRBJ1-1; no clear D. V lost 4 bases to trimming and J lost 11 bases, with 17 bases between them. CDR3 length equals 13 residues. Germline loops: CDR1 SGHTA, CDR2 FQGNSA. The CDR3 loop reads CASSSHSGLEAFF. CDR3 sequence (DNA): TGTGCCAGCAGCTCCCACAGCGGCCTGGAGGCTTTCTTT. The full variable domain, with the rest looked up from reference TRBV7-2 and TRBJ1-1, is GAGVSQSPSNKVTEKGKDVELRCDPISGHTALYWYRQSLGQGLEFLIYFQGNSAPDKSGLPSDRFSAERTGGSVSTLTIQRTQQEDSAVYLCASSSHSGLEAFFGQGTRLTVV.

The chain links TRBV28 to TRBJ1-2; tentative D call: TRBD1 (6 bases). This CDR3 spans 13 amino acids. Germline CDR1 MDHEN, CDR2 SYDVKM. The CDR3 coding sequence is TGTGCTTGCTGGCAGGGGCCTTTCTATGGCTACACCTTC. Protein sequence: CACWQGPFYGYTF.

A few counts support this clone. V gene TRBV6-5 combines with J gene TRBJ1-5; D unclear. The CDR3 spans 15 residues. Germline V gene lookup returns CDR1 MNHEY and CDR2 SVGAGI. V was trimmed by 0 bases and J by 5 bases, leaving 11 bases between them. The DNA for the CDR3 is TGTGCCAGCAGTTACTCGGATCGAGCGGATCAGCCCCAGCATTTT. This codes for CASSYSDRADQPQHF.

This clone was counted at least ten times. The CDR3 is CASRALTSGRTRMSQETQYF. The DNA for the CDR3 is TGTGCAAGTCGCGCCTTGACTAGCGGGAGGACCCGAATGTCCCAAGAGACCCAGTACTTC. V and J are TRBV12-2 and TRBJ2-5; the listed D gene, TRBD2, was not tested against the DNA. TRBV12-2 is marked as a pseudogene. There are 20 residues in the CDR3.

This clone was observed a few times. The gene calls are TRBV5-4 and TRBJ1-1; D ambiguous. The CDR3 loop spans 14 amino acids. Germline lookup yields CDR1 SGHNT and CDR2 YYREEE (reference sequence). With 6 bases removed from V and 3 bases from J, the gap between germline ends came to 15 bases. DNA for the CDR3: TGTGCCAGCACTACGGCGGGCTTTGACACTGAAGCTTTCTTT. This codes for CASTTAGFDTEAFF.

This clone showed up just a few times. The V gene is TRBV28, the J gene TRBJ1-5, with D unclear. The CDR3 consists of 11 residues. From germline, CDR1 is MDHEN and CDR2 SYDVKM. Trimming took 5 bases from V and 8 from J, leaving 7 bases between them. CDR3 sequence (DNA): TGTGCCAGCAGTCTTGTGGAGCCCCAGCATTTT. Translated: CASSLVEPQHF.

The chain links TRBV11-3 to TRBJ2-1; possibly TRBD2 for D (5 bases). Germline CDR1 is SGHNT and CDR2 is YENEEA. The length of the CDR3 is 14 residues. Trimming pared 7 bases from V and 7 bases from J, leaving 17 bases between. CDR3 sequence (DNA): TGTGCCAGCATCGGCGGGCTAGAAGTAAATGAGCAGTTCTTC. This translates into CASIGGLEVNEQFF.

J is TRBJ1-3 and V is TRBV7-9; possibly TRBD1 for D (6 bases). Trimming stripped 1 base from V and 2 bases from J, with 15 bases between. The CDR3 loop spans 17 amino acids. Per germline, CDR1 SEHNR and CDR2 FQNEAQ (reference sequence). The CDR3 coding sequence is TGTGCCAGCAGCTTAGTGGGAGGGGGAAGCGCTGGAAACACCATATATTTT. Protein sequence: CASSLVGGGSAGNTIYF.

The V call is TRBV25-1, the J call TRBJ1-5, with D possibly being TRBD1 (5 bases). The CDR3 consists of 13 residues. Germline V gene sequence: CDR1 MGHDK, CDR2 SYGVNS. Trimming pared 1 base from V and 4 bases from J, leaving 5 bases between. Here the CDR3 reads CASSEWGNQPQHF. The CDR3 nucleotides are TGTGCCAGCAGTGAATGGGGGAATCAGCCCCAGCATTTT.

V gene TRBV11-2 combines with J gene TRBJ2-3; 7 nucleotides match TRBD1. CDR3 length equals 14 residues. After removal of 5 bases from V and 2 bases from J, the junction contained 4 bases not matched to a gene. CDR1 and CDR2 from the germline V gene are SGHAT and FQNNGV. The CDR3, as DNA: TGTGCCAGCAGCCGGGACAGCACCACAGATACGCAGTATTTT. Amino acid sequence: CASSRDSTTDTQYF. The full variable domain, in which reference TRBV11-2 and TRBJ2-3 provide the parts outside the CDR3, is EAGVAQSPRYKIIEKRQSVAFWCNPISGHATLYWYQQILGQGPKLLIQFQNNGVVDDSQLPKDRFSAERLKGVDSTLKIQPAKLEDSAVYLCASSRDSTTDTQYFGPGTRLTVL.

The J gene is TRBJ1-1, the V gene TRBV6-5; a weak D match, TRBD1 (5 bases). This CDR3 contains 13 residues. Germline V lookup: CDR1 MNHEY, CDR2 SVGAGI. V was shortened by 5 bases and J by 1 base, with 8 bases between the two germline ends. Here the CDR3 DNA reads TGTGCCAGCAGTCGGGACGAGAACACTGAAGCTTTCTTT. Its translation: CASSRDENTEAFF.

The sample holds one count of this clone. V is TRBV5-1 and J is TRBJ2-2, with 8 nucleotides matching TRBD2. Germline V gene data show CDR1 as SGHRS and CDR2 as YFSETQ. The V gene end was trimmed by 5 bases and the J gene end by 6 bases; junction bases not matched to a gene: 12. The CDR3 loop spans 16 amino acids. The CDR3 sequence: CASRTPGLGIAGELFF. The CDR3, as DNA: TGCGCCAGCAGAACTCCGGGACTAGGGATCGCCGGGGAGCTGTTTTTT.